This entry lists 24 T cell receptor beta chains sequenced from one sample in a study of cytomegalovirus exposure and HLA in healthy donors (dated by TCRdb to about 2017). Library construction relied on the immunoSEQ multiplex PCR assay. Held by TCRdb, this immuneACCESS table contains in-frame sequences only and omits some clones. Under half of the omission traces to an unresolved V gene where checked; the cause of the rest is unknown. Recorded for this sample are over 110,000 clones; 70% to 90% of them occurred a single time. Around 10% of the sample goes to the ten largest clones. Sequenced input: PBMCs. The source is a young man in good health and CMV-seropositive.

V gene TRBV6-7 combines with J gene TRBJ1-5; D unresolved. TRBV6-7 is an ORF for which the function is uncertain. Trimming took off 0 bases at V and 0 bases at J, with 9 bases between the two ends. The CDR3 extends over 16 amino acids. CDR3 in amino acids: CASSYSITVSNQPQHF. CDR3 bases: TGTGCCAGCAGTTACTCGATTACAGTTAGCAATCAGCCCCAGCATTTT.

This chain uses TRBV9 with TRBJ2-2; D perhaps matches TRBD1 (6 bases). CDR3 length equals 15 residues. The germline CDR1 and CDR2 sequences are SGDLS and YYNGEE. V lost 5 bases and J lost 3, with 14 bases in between. The CDR3 sequence is CASSNRDTYTGELFF. As DNA, the CDR3 is TGTGCCAGCAGTAACCGGGACACCTACACCGGGGAGCTGTTTTTT.

J is TRBJ1-2 and V is TRBV18; D may be TRBD1 (5 bases). Trimming took off 3 bases at V and 7 bases at J, with 9 bases between the two ends. CDR3 length: 12 amino acids. Germline CDR1 reads KGHSH; CDR2 reads LQKENI. The CDR3 DNA reads TGTGCCAGCTCACCGGGACTCCGTGGCTACACCTTC. It yields the protein CASSPGLRGYTF.

This clone was seen more than once but under ten times. The chain recombines TRBV10-1 with TRBJ1-5; D not certain. In germline, CDR1 is WNHNN, CDR2 SYGVQD (reference sequence). The CDR3 has 13 amino acids. Trimming took 2 bases from V and 4 from J, leaving 6 bases between them. CDR3 sequence reads: CASSETPNQPQHF. Written as DNA, the CDR3 is TGCGCCAGCAGTGAGACACCTAATCAGCCCCAGCATTTT.

The chain links TRBV10-3 to TRBJ1-1; weak D call: TRBD1 (5 bases). CDR3 length equals 12 residues. Trimming left V 10 bases short and J 1 base short, with 10 bases between. Germline CDR1 and CDR2: ENHRY and SYGVKD. The CDR3 nucleotides read TGTGCCAGCGCGACAGAGAACACTGAAGCTTTCTTT. Protein: CASATENTEAFF.

The genes are TRBV13 and TRBJ2-7, with TRBD2 matching 7 bases. The CDR3 sequence is 18 residues long. J gave up 6 bases and V 5 bases, and 22 bases lay outside the gene matches. The V gene's germline CDR1 is PRHDT and CDR2 FYEKMQ (reference sequence). In DNA form, the CDR3 reads TGTGCCAGCAGCCTAGAATACCTTGGGGAGGGCCCCAGTTTCGAGCAGTACTTC. This sequence encodes CASSLEYLGEGPSFEQYF.

The chain links TRBV29-1 to TRBJ2-1; D ambiguous. Germline assignment: CDR1 SQVTM and CDR2 ANQGSEA. The CDR3 is made up of 12 amino acids. Trimming took off 1 base at V and 9 bases at J, with 10 bases between the two ends. The CDR3 DNA sequence: TGCAGCGTTGAAGGCGTTTCAACTGAGCAGTTCTTC. The encoded protein is CSVEGVSTEQFF.

The chain has TRBV9 and TRBJ2-5; the D gene is possibly TRBD2 (5 bases). The germline V and J ends were trimmed by 3 bases and 5 bases, with 8 bases remaining between them. The CDR3 has 12 residues. From germline, CDR1 is SGDLS and CDR2 YYNGEE. This chain's CDR3 is CASSARGETQYF. The CDR3 nucleotides read TGTGCCAGCAGCGCCCGCGGGGAGACCCAGTACTTC.

The chain joins TRBV21-1 to TRBJ2-5; the table's D call, TRBD2, was not checked against the DNA. TRBV21-1 is a listed pseudogene. The CDR3 spans 18 residues. In nucleotides, the CDR3 is TGTGCCAGCAGCACTGGGGGACTAGCGGGAGGGGCCCAAGAGACCCAGTACTTC. Protein sequence: CASSTGGLAGGAQETQYF.

This chain uses TRBV30 with TRBJ1-5; D may be TRBD1 (5 bases). The CDR3 spans 12 residues. CDR1 is GTSNPN and CDR2 is SVGIG in the germline V gene (reference sequence). Trimming removed 2 bases at V and 6 bases at J, with 8 bases between. CDR3 protein: CAWSRRGQPQHF. The CDR3 coding sequence is TGTGCCTGGAGTCGAAGGGGTCAGCCCCAGCATTTT.

This clone was seen just once. The gene calls are TRBV5-4 and TRBJ1-1, with a tentative D call TRBD1 (6 bases). The V end was cut by 4 bases, the J end by 6 bases, with 13 bases between. This CDR3 contains 13 residues. Germline CDR1 is SGHNT and CDR2 is YYREEE (reference sequence). The CDR3, as DNA: TGTGCCAGCAGCCTGGCGGGGGGCGCTGAAGCTTTCTTT. Translating gives CASSLAGGAEAFF.

V usage is TRBV5-4 and J usage is TRBJ2-5, with D perhaps TRBD1 (5 bases). V was pared by 3 bases and J by 2 bases, with 8 bases between. Germline loops: CDR1 SGHNT, CDR2 YYREEE (reference sequence). The CDR3 contains 13 residues. This chain's CDR3 is CASSSGPQETQYF. CDR3 sequence (DNA): TGTGCCAGCAGCTCAGGGCCGCAAGAGACCCAGTACTTC. The complete variable domain, with remaining parts taken from reference TRBV5-4 and TRBJ2-5, reads ETGVTQSPTHLIKTRGQQVTLRCSSQSGHNTVSWYQQALGQGPQFIFQYYREEENGRGNFPPRFSGLQFPNYSSELNVNALELDDSALYLCASSSGPQETQYFGPGTRLLVL.

The rearrangement joins TRBV2 to TRBJ1-5, with 7 bases aligning to TRBD1. V dropped 3 bases and J dropped 2; count of bases not matched to a gene: 4. The CDR3 consists of 15 residues. Germline CDR1 is SNHLY and CDR2 is FYNNEI. CDR3 region: CASSDEGAGNQPQHF. CDR3 DNA: TGTGCCAGCAGTGATGAGGGGGCGGGCAATCAGCCCCAGCATTTT.

The CDR3 loop is CASSYLKRGRNTEAFF. CDR3 bases: TGTGCCAGCAGCTACCTTAAGAGGGGGAGGAACACTGAAGCTTTCTTT. This chain links TRBV7-9 with TRBJ1-1; TRBD1 is a possible D gene (6 bases). V gave up 4 bases and J gave up 1 base, with 16 bases separating them. This CDR3 contains 16 residues. CDR1 SEHNR and CDR2 FQNEAQ come from the germline V gene (reference sequence). Looking up the rest from reference TRBV7-9 and TRBJ1-1 gives the full variable domain: DTGVSQNPRHKITKRGQNVTFRCDPISEHNRLYWYRQTLGQGPEFLTYFQNEAQLEKSRLLSDRFSAERPKGSFSTLEIQRTEQGDSAMYLCASSYLKRGRNTEAFFGQGTRLTVV.

The chain employs TRBV10-1 and TRBJ1-4, with 7 bases that match TRBD1. J lost 1 base, V lost 3 bases, and 5 bases had no gene match. Germline V lookup: CDR1 WNHNN, CDR2 SYGVQD (reference sequence). This CDR3 is built from 16 residues. The CDR3 bases are TGCGCCAGCAGTGATCGGGCAGGGGGAACTAATGAAAAACTGTTTTTT. The encoded protein is CASSDRAGGTNEKLFF.

This chain connects TRBV6-5 to TRBJ1-3; the D gene is possibly TRBD1 (6 bases). Between the trimmed V and J ends, which lost 0 bases and 3 bases, there was a span of 9 bases. CDR1 MNHEY and CDR2 SVGAGI come from the germline V gene. The CDR3 is made up of 15 amino acids. CDR3 coding DNA: TGTGCCAGCAGTTACTCGGTAGGGGGTGGAAACACCATATATTTT. Translated: CASSYSVGGGNTIYF.

The chain joins TRBV18 to TRBJ2-7, with 10 bases lining up with TRBD1. Trimming cost V 5 bases and J 3 bases; bases outside gene matches: 7. This CDR3 comprises 15 residues. The germline V gene encodes CDR1 KGHSH and CDR2 LQKENI. The CDR3 nucleotides read TGTGCCAGCTCAGTGACAGGGGGCGATCACTACGAGCAGTACTTC. Translated: CASSVTGGDHYEQYF.

This clone has just a few counts. Other DNA sequences in the same sample also yield this CDR3. The gene calls are TRBV5-1 and TRBJ1-1; 8 bases line up with TRBD1. Germline CDR1 reads SGHRS; CDR2 reads YFSETQ. The CDR3 loop spans 14 amino acids. Unmatched junction bases numbered 6, after V lost 6 bases and J lost 2 bases. Here the CDR3 reads CASTSGTGNTEAFF. The DNA for the CDR3 is TGCGCCAGCACATCCGGGACAGGAAACACTGAAGCTTTCTTT.

The V and J genes are TRBV18 and TRBJ1-4; no reliable D call. Germline CDR1 KGHSH, CDR2 LQKENI. Trimming took 0 bases from V and 6 from J, leaving 8 bases between them. The CDR3 is made up of 14 amino acids. CDR3 bases: TGTGCCAGCTCACCACCGTCGGTGGATGAAAAACTGTTTTTT. Encoded protein: CASSPPSVDEKLFF.

This rearrangement joins TRBV7-9 to TRBJ2-5, with a weak D call TRBD2 (7 bases). Germline V CDR1 and CDR2: SEHNR, FQNEAQ (reference sequence). The CDR3 extends over 15 amino acids. Trimming pared 4 bases from V and 3 bases from J, leaving 15 bases between. CDR3: CASSSLGGGKETQYF. The DNA of the CDR3 is TGTGCCAGCAGCTCCCTAGGGGGGGGAAAAGAGACCCAGTACTTC. Based on the CDR3 plus reference TRBV7-9 and TRBJ2-5, the full variable domain is DTGVSQNPRHKITKRGQNVTFRCDPISEHNRLYWYRQTLGQGPEFLTYFQNEAQLEKSRLLSDRFSAERPKGSFSTLEIQRTEQGDSAMYLCASSSLGGGKETQYFGPGTRLLVL.

The chain recombines TRBV21-1 with TRBJ2-7; the table's TRBD2 call for D was not verified on the DNA. TRBV21-1 corresponds to a pseudogene. This CDR3 contains 15 residues. In nucleotides, the CDR3 is TGTGCCAGCAGCAAATCGGCTAGCGGGAGCTACGAGCAGTACTTC. Residues: CASSKSASGSYEQYF.

The rearrangement uses TRBV27 and TRBJ2-2, with TRBD2 matching over 8 bases. V was clipped by 1 base and J by 4 bases; unmatched bases: 5. CDR1 is MNHEY and CDR2 is SMNVEV in the germline V gene (reference sequence). This CDR3 has 16 residues. The CDR3 DNA sequence: TGTGCCAGCAGTTTATACGGGGGGGCGGTCACCGGGGAGCTGTTTTTT. It encodes CASSLYGGAVTGELFF.

This chain joins TRBV30 and TRBJ1-4; D unclear. This CDR3 contains 12 residues. Germline CDR1 reads GTSNPN; CDR2 reads SVGIG (reference sequence). The V and J ends lost 0 bases and 8 bases respectively, with 7 bases between them. The CDR3 coding sequence is TGTGCCTGGAGTGTTTTGCGGGAAAAACTGTTTTTT. This translates into CAWSVLREKLFF.

The chain recombines TRBV2 with TRBJ1-2; 9 nucleotides match TRBD1. V lost 9 bases to trimming and J lost 5 bases; unmatched junction nucleotides: 4. This CDR3 contains 12 residues. CDR1 and CDR2 (germline): SNHLY, FYNNEI. The CDR3 DNA is TGTGCCAGAAGGGGACAGGGATATGGCTACACCTTC. Encoded protein: CARRGQGYGYTF.